These 25 T cell receptor beta chains originate from one sample sequenced in a study of shared clonotypes between healthy human individuals. TCRdb's copy holds only in-frame clones and misses some; the assay was immunoSEQ multiplex PCR. The top ten clones hold approximately 0.4% of a sample with millions of clones, approximately 93% of them seen once. The sample was naive CD4+ T cells from PBMCs. This sample's subset: CD45RA+ positively selected. These receptors originate from a man younger than 30 in good health. Some clones in this sample may be carry-over from other donors' samples.

Comments on this clone: The same CDR3 is also encoded by other DNA sequences in this sample. This chain connects TRBV30 to TRBJ2-2; D ambiguous. Deletions cut 0 bases from V and 5 bases from J, with 7 bases between. CDR3 length: 13 residues. Germline-derived CDR1 and CDR2 are GTSNPN and SVGIG (reference sequence). CDR3 protein: CAWSVRSTGELFF. CDR3 coding DNA: TGTGCCTGGAGTGTACGGTCGACCGGGGAGCTGTTTTTT.

The chain has TRBV4-1 and TRBJ2-7; TRBD1 aligns across 7 bases. The CDR3 has 15 amino acids. The V and J ends lost 1 base and 3 bases, in that order; junction bases with no gene match: 6. Germline V gene lookup returns CDR1 MGHRA and CDR2 YSYEKL. CDR3: CASSQVDRKGYEQYF. Written as DNA, the CDR3 is TGCGCCAGCAGCCAAGTGGACAGGAAGGGCTACGAGCAGTACTTC.

The chain combines TRBV11-3 with TRBJ1-1, with a tentative D call TRBD1 (5 bases). Germline-derived CDR1 and CDR2 are SGHNT and YENEEA. The CDR3 is 12 residues long. Trimming removed 2 bases from V and 8 bases from J, with 9 bases in between. The chain's CDR3 is CASSLTGSEAFF. CDR3 sequence (DNA): TGTGCCAGCAGCTTAACAGGATCGGAAGCTTTCTTT.

The rearrangement uses TRBV6-5 and TRBJ2-3; weak D call: TRBD1 (6 bases). The germline V and J ends were trimmed by 5 bases and 6 bases, with 15 bases remaining between them. From germline, CDR1 is MNHEY and CDR2 SVGAGI. This CDR3 is built from 14 residues. The CDR3 loop is CASSPAQGYDTQYF. Here the CDR3 DNA reads TGTGCCAGCAGTCCGGCCCAGGGGTACGATACGCAGTATTTT.

This clone was seen a single time. The gene calls are TRBV7-6 and TRBJ2-7; maybe TRBD1 (6 bases). The V gene's germline CDR1 is SGHVS and CDR2 FNYEAQ. The germline V and J ends were trimmed by 2 bases and 4 bases, with 9 bases remaining between them. The length of the CDR3 is 13 residues. CDR3 sequence (DNA): TGTGCCAGCAGCTTACTGGGGGCGTACGAGCAGTACTTC. This gives the protein CASSLLGAYEQYF.

Written as DNA, the CDR3 is TGTGCCAGCGCCGGGACTAGCGATGAGCAGTTCTTC. Encoded protein: CASAGTSDEQFF. The rearrangement links TRBV28 to TRBJ2-1; 10 bases fit TRBD2. Germline V gives CDR1 MDHEN, CDR2 SYDVKM. With 8 bases clipped from V and 8 bases from J, the junction kept 3 bases outside the gene matches. This CDR3 has 12 amino acids.

In this sample, this clone turned up a few times. V is TRBV11-2 and J is TRBJ1-3; no firm D call. CDR1 SGHAT and CDR2 FQNNGV come from the germline V gene. CDR3 length equals 11 residues. Trimming stripped 5 bases from V and 5 bases from J, with 4 bases between. Here the CDR3 reads CASSPRNTIYF. CDR3 DNA: TGTGCCAGCAGCCCACGAAACACCATATATTTT.

The rearrangement uses TRBV6-5 and TRBJ2-5, with D possibly being TRBD1 (6 bases). The better agreement between TRBJ2-7 and the DNA end casts doubt on the J call. Germline-derived CDR1 and CDR2 are MNHEY and SVGAGI. The CDR3 covers 15 residues. The CDR3 here is CASSSGDAREGEQYF. CDR3 bases: TGTGCCAGCAGTTCAGGGGACGCCCGGGAAGGCGAGCAGTACTTC.

This chain uses TRBV5-4 with TRBJ2-1, with D unclear. This CDR3 has 13 amino acids. CDR1 is SGHNT and CDR2 is YYREEE in the germline V gene (reference sequence). CDR3 sequence reads: CASGFNSYNEQFF. The CDR3 coding sequence is TGTGCGTCGGGCTTCAACTCCTACAATGAGCAGTTCTTC.

The chain is built from TRBV29-1 and TRBJ2-7, with D maybe TRBD1 (6 bases). This CDR3 comprises 13 residues. Germline-derived CDR1 and CDR2 are SQVTM and ANQGSEA. V gave up 6 bases and J gave up 1 base, with 13 bases separating them. CDR3 DNA: TGCAGCGTGTCGCAGGGGAAATCCTACGAGCAGTACTTC. It codes for CSVSQGKSYEQYF.

CDR3 sequence (DNA): TGTGCCAGCAGCTTATTCCAGCGGGAGAGAGATACGCAGTATTTT. Its translation: CASSLFQRERDTQYF. The chain employs TRBV7-2 and TRBJ2-3, with 8 nucleotides matching TRBD2. The trim removed 2 bases at V and 5 bases at J, leaving 6 bases unmatched. The CDR3 has 15 residues. Germline CDR1 is SGHTA and CDR2 is FQGNSA.

This clone showed up just a few times. The chain employs TRBV6-4 and TRBJ1-1; D gene uncertain. Germline-derived CDR1 and CDR2 are MRHNA and SNTAGT. The CDR3 totals 12 residues. Trimming removed 5 bases at V and 1 base at J, with 5 bases between. CDR3 loop: CASSKTNTEAFF. The CDR3 DNA is TGTGCCAGCAGTAAGACGAACACTGAAGCTTTCTTT.

This rearrangement joins TRBV5-4 to TRBJ2-2; 10 bases map to TRBD2. The CDR3 sequence is 14 residues long. CDR1 is SGHNT, CDR2 YYREEE, per germline (reference sequence). Trimming removed 4 bases from V and 7 bases from J; junction bases left unmatched: 4. CDR3 residues: CASSNGLADGELFF. The CDR3 DNA sequence: TGTGCCAGCAGCAACGGACTAGCGGACGGGGAGCTGTTTTTT.

The rearrangement links TRBV5-4 to TRBJ2-1; no definite D call. The CDR3 has 15 residues. Trimming pared 7 bases from V and 6 bases from J, leaving 20 bases between. Germline loops: CDR1 SGHNT, CDR2 YYREEE (reference sequence). The CDR3 loop reads CASSPGGSFPNEQFF. CDR3 in DNA: TGTGCCAGCTCCCCCGGTGGGTCATTCCCCAATGAGCAGTTCTTC. The full variable domain, its missing parts supplied by reference TRBV5-4 and TRBJ2-1, is ETGVTQSPTHLIKTRGQQVTLRCSSQSGHNTVSWYQQALGQGPQFIFQYYREEENGRGNFPPRFSGLQFPNYSSELNVNALELDDSALYLCASSPGGSFPNEQFFGPGTRLTVL.

The V and J genes are TRBV7-7 and TRBJ1-1; the match to TRBD1 covers 12 bases. V was clipped by 5 bases and J by 4 bases; unmatched bases: 5. Germline loops: CDR1 SSHAT, CDR2 FNYEAQ (reference sequence). The CDR3 spans 15 residues. As DNA, the CDR3 is TGTGCCAGCAGCCACGGGACAGGGGGCCGCACTGAAGCTTTCTTT. Translating it yields CASSHGTGGRTEAFF.

In the case of this clone: The same CDR3 can be traced to other DNA sequences in this sample. The chain is built from TRBV7-2 and TRBJ1-5; 11 bases are shared with TRBD1. V lost 5 bases and J lost 6; bases outside the gene matches: 6. The CDR3 consists of 15 residues. Germline loops: CDR1 SGHTA, CDR2 FQGNSA. This CDR3 is CASSAGTGGSQPQHF. The CDR3 nucleotides are TGTGCCAGCAGCGCTGGGACAGGGGGGAGTCAGCCCCAGCATTTT.

This clone was detected once. This chain connects TRBV7-2 to TRBJ2-1; tentatively, D is TRBD2 (6 bases). CDR1 and CDR2 from the germline V gene are SGHTA and FQGNSA. This CDR3 is 13 amino acids long. Trimming took 9 bases from V and 8 from J, leaving 17 bases between them. In DNA form, the CDR3 reads TGTGCCAGTCAGGGACTCCGTGTGGATGAGCAGTTCTTC. This encodes CASQGLRVDEQFF.

The V gene is TRBV6-6, the J gene TRBJ1-6, with 9 bases matching TRBD1. This CDR3 has 14 residues. Germline V gives CDR1 MNHNY, CDR2 SVGAGI (reference sequence). V shed 5 bases and J 5 bases; nucleotides not matched to a gene: 1. The CDR3 here is CASSRTGDNSPLHF. The CDR3, as DNA: TGTGCCAGCAGTCGGACAGGGGATAATTCACCCCTCCACTTT.

The gene calls are TRBV27 and TRBJ1-1, with D possibly being TRBD1 (5 bases). CDR1 is MNHEY and CDR2 is SMNVEV in the germline V gene (reference sequence). This CDR3 comprises 11 residues. V was trimmed by 5 bases and J by 7 bases, leaving 8 bases between them. CDR3 sequence (DNA): TGTGCCAGCAGTAAGAGGGGTGAAGCTTTCTTT. It yields the protein CASSKRGEAFF.

The chain links TRBV10-1 to TRBJ2-7; the match to TRBD2 covers 7 bases. CDR1 and CDR2 from the germline V gene are WNHNN and SYGVQD (reference sequence). This CDR3 has 16 amino acids. Losses at the gene ends were 3 bases for V and 5 bases for J; bases not matched to a gene: 13. Written as DNA, the CDR3 is TGCGCCAGCAGTGATTGGCGGGGCGGGAGTCAGGACGAGCAGTACTTC. Translated: CASSDWRGGSQDEQYF.

As regards this clone: Within the sample, other DNA sequences also encode this same CDR3. The J gene is TRBJ2-2, the V gene TRBV10-3; TRBD1 matches 11 bases. V shed 6 bases, J shed 5 bases, and the junction held 2 bases outside the gene matches. The CDR3 totals 14 residues. Germline CDR1 ENHRY, CDR2 SYGVKD. CDR3 sequence (DNA): TGTGCCATCAGCGGACAGGGGGCTACCGGGGAGCTGTTTTTT. Amino acids: CAISGQGATGELFF.

This chain uses TRBV5-1 with TRBJ1-4; D is possibly TRBD1 (5 bases). This CDR3 contains 14 residues. In germline, CDR1 is SGHRS, CDR2 YFSETQ. The germline V and J ends were trimmed by 3 bases and 4 bases, with 10 bases remaining between them. The CDR3 spells CASSSGPVNEKLFF. The CDR3 DNA reads TGCGCCAGCAGCTCGGGACCGGTTAATGAAAAACTGTTTTTT.

The chain uses TRBV10-3 and TRBJ2-1; 11 nucleotides align to TRBD1. This CDR3 is built from 13 residues. The germline CDR1 and CDR2 sequences are ENHRY and SYGVKD. J gave up 9 bases and V 4 bases, and 2 bases lay outside the gene matches. CDR3 in DNA: TGTGCCATCAGTGGCGGGACAGGGGGTGAGCAGTTCTTC. This translates into CAISGGTGGEQFF.

This chain uses TRBV5-1 with TRBJ2-3, with 13 bases matching TRBD2. The CDR3 consists of 18 residues. Trimming cost V 0 bases and J 6 bases; bases outside gene matches: 10. Germline CDR1 SGHRS, CDR2 YFSETQ. CDR3 DNA sequence: TGCGCCAGCAGCTTGGTACTAGCGGGAGGGACAACAAGCGATACGCAGTATTTT. As protein: CASSLVLAGGTTSDTQYF.

The chain has TRBV29-1 and TRBJ1-1; D call uncertain. The CDR3 contains 14 residues. The germline V gene encodes CDR1 SQVTM and CDR2 ANQGSEA. V dropped 3 bases and J dropped 0 bases, with 11 bases sitting between them. In DNA form, the CDR3 reads TGCAGCGTTGAGCGTAAGGTCATGAACACTGAAGCTTTCTTT. Its translation is CSVERKVMNTEAFF. Together with reference TRBV29-1 and TRBJ1-1, the CDR3 gives the full variable domain: SAVISQKPSRDICQRGTSLTIQCQVDSQVTMMFWYRQQPGQSLTLIATANQGSEATYESGFVIDKFPISRPNLTFSTLTVSNMSPEDSSIYLCSVERKVMNTEAFFGQGTRLTVV.